These 20 T cell receptor beta chains were all obtained from the same sample, sequenced in a study of T cell changes during pregnancy in multiple sclerosis. Clones were sequenced by immunoSEQ multiplex PCR, and TCRdb holds only the in-frame ones, with some missing. The table shows roughly 46,000 clones, with 80% to 95% occurring only once. The sample consisted of peripheral blood, taken in the third trimester of pregnancy. All receptors come from a female donor with multiple sclerosis, enrolled in a pregnancy study.

The chain joins TRBV12-2 to TRBJ2-1; the listed D gene, TRBD2, was not tested against the DNA. TRBV12-2 is deemed a pseudogene. The CDR3 covers 16 residues. The CDR3 DNA follows: TGTGCACCTGGACTAGCGGGAGGCTGTCGCTACAATGAGCAGTTCTTC. Protein product: CAPGLAGGCRYNEQFF.

The J gene is TRBJ1-1, the V gene TRBV7-2; the D gene is possibly TRBD1 (6 bases). Trimming pared 7 bases from V and 4 bases from J, leaving 16 bases between. CDR1 is SGHTA, CDR2 FQGNSA, per germline. There are 14 residues in the CDR3. This CDR3 reads CASTGGGGVTEAFF. The DNA for the CDR3 is TGTGCCAGCACCGGTGGGGGGGGCGTCACTGAAGCTTTCTTT.

This clone was observed once. The chain employs TRBV15 and TRBJ2-7, with 7 bases aligning to TRBD2. Trimming cost V 0 bases and J 2 bases; bases outside gene matches: 1. The CDR3 totals 14 residues. Looked up from germline, CDR1 is LNHNV and CDR2 is YYDKDF (reference sequence). The CDR3 sequence: CATSRDRGAYEQYF. CDR3 DNA sequence: TGTGCCACCAGCAGAGATCGGGGGGCCTACGAGCAGTACTTC.

The J gene is TRBJ2-1, the V gene TRBV9; D gene unclear. Trimming removed 1 base from V and 8 bases from J, with 13 bases in between. The germline V gene has CDR1 SGDLS and CDR2 YYNGEE. This CDR3 comprises 14 residues. The CDR3 bases are TGTGCCAGCAGCGTAAGGAGCATCGTAGATGAGCAGTTCTTC. Translated, it gives CASSVRSIVDEQFF.

The chain links TRBV15 to TRBJ2-5, with TRBD2 identical over 7 bases. The CDR3 is 14 amino acids. Looked up from germline, CDR1 is LNHNV and CDR2 is YYDKDF (reference sequence). The trim removed 0 bases at V and 4 bases at J, leaving 2 bases unmatched. The DNA for the CDR3 is TGTGCCACCAGCAGAGAAGGCGGGGGAGAGACCCAGTACTTC. Protein sequence: CATSREGGGETQYF.

The V gene is TRBV5-1, the J gene TRBJ2-7, with D possibly matching TRBD1 (6 bases). Germline CDR1 is SGHRS and CDR2 is YFSETQ. The CDR3 has 16 residues. V was clipped by 3 bases and J by 1 base, with 17 bases between them. CDR3 protein: CASSWGPQDSSYEQYF. DNA of the CDR3: TGCGCCAGCAGCTGGGGGCCCCAGGACAGTTCCTACGAGCAGTACTTC. Variable domain in full (rest from reference TRBV5-1 and TRBJ2-7): KAGVTQTPRYLIKTRGQQVTLSCSPISGHRSVSWYQQTPGQGLQFLFEYFSETQRNKGNFPGRFSGRQFSNSRSEMNVSTLELGDSALYLCASSWGPQDSSYEQYFGPGTRLTVT.

The V gene is TRBV7-8, the J gene TRBJ2-1, with 12 bases that match TRBD2. The CDR3 length is 14 residues. V was pared by 4 bases and J by 8 bases, with 3 bases of the junction left unmatched. CDR1 and CDR2 (germline): SGHVS, FQNEAQ. As DNA, the CDR3 is TGTGCCAGCAGCTCTAGCGGGAGGGTCCATGAGCAGTTCTTC. Translating gives CASSSSGRVHEQFF.

This chain uses TRBV9 with TRBJ2-1; TRBD2 matches 10 bases. The CDR3 sequence is 16 residues long. Germline V lookup: CDR1 SGDLS, CDR2 YYNGEE. V was clipped by 4 bases and J by 7 bases; unmatched bases: 11. The CDR3 region has the DNA TGTGCCAGCAGCCCTCGGGATAGCGGGAGGATTAATGAGCAGTTCTTC. This translates into CASSPRDSGRINEQFF.

This clone was seen just once. The V gene is TRBV7-3, the J gene TRBJ2-1; the D gene is possibly TRBD2 (6 bases). CDR1 and CDR2 from the germline V gene are SGHTA and FQGTGA. The CDR3 length is 13 residues. Trimming took 2 bases from V and 10 from J, leaving 12 bases between them. The CDR3 bases are TGTGCCAGCAGCTTAGGACTAAAAAAGGAGCAGTTCTTC. It yields the protein CASSLGLKKEQFF.

The CDR3 protein is CASSVTGFGNTIYF. CDR3 coding DNA: TGTGCCAGCAGTGTGACAGGGTTTGGAAACACCATATATTTT. The genes are TRBV6-5 and TRBJ1-3; 7 bases align to TRBD1. Germline values: CDR1 MNHEY, CDR2 SVGAGI. The CDR3 has 14 residues. The junction had 4 bases not matched to a gene; V was cut back by 5 bases and J by 3 bases.

The chain has TRBV6-5 and TRBJ1-2, with no clear D. Per the germline V gene, CDR1 is MNHEY and CDR2 is SVGAGI. Trimming took off 7 bases at V and 5 bases at J, with 11 bases between the two ends. The CDR3 runs to 12 residues. CDR3 region: CASKSRGYGYTF. CDR3 coding DNA: TGTGCCAGCAAAAGTCGGGGTTATGGCTACACCTTC.

This clone was observed once. The gene calls are TRBV6-4 and TRBJ2-2; possibly TRBD1 for D (5 bases). CDR1 and CDR2 (germline): MRHNA, SNTAGT. V lost 3 bases and J lost 5, with 10 bases in between. CDR3 length equals 14 residues. The CDR3 sequence: CASSEAGWTGELFF. The CDR3 DNA reads as TGTGCCAGCAGTGAGGCAGGGTGGACCGGGGAGCTGTTTTTT.

The V call is TRBV28, the J call TRBJ2-3; 9 bases fit TRBD2. CDR1 and CDR2 (germline): MDHEN, SYDVKM. The CDR3 contains 14 residues. With 3 bases clipped from V and 13 bases from J, the junction kept 11 bases outside the gene matches. CDR3 loop: CASSLPGVAGVKYF. The CDR3 DNA sequence: TGTGCCAGCAGTTTGCCGGGAGTAGCGGGAGTTAAGTATTTT.

The chain recombines TRBV29-1 with TRBJ1-5, with TRBD1 matching 8 bases. The CDR3 loop spans 13 amino acids. CDR1 SQVTM and CDR2 ANQGSEA come from the germline V gene. V shed 6 bases, J shed 0 bases, and the junction held 1 base outside the gene matches. CDR3 region: CSVGTGSNQPQHF. For the CDR3, the DNA is TGCAGCGTCGGGACAGGTAGCAATCAGCCCCAGCATTTT.

The V call is TRBV28, the J call TRBJ2-1, with 8 positions matching TRBD2. Germline-derived CDR1 and CDR2 are MDHEN and SYDVKM. This CDR3 has 16 amino acids. The V gene end was trimmed by 7 bases and the J gene end by 6 bases; junction bases not matched to a gene: 14. CDR3 nucleotides: TGTGCCAGCACCCCACAGGTAGCGGGACCTTCCAATGAGCAGTTCTTC. Translating it yields CASTPQVAGPSNEQFF. Based on the CDR3 plus reference TRBV28 and TRBJ2-1, the full variable domain is DVKVTQSSRYLVKRTGEKVFLECVQDMDHENMFWYRQDPGLGLRLIYFSYDVKMKEKGDIPEGYSVSREKKERFSLILESASTNQTSMYLCASTPQVAGPSNEQFFGPGTRLTVL.

This chain connects TRBV27 to TRBJ2-5, with unresolved D. The CDR3 totals 14 residues. Germline V lookup: CDR1 MNHEY, CDR2 SMNVEV (reference sequence). V lost 5 bases and J 5 bases, leaving 15 bases between the germline ends. The CDR3 sequence: CASSLIGLAETQYF. CDR3 nucleotides: TGTGCCAGCAGTCTAATTGGGCTCGCGGAGACCCAGTACTTC.

The chain combines TRBV4-2 with TRBJ2-7, with TRBD2 matching 12 bases. The CDR3 extends over 16 amino acids. Per germline, CDR1 LGHNA and CDR2 YNFKEQ. V was pared by 3 bases and J by 1 base, with 4 bases of the junction left unmatched. The CDR3 region has the DNA TGTGCCAGCAGCCAGAAAGGGACTAGCGGGTCCTACGAGCAGTACTTC. Its translation is CASSQKGTSGSYEQYF.

V is TRBV7-9 and J is TRBJ2-3, with unresolved D. In germline, CDR1 is SEHNR, CDR2 FQNEAQ (reference sequence). The V gene lost 1 base and the J gene lost 10 bases, with 6 bases spanning the gap. The CDR3 consists of 11 residues. Here the CDR3 reads CASSLGPAQYF. CDR3 nucleotide sequence: TGTGCCAGCAGCTTAGGGCCCGCGCAGTATTTT.

The chain is built from TRBV30 and TRBJ2-5; perhaps TRBD1 as D (5 bases). V was pared by 0 bases and J by 5 bases, with 13 bases between. The CDR3 has 14 residues. Looked up from germline, CDR1 is GTSNPN and CDR2 is SVGIG (reference sequence). The CDR3 here is CAWSVGVIHETQYF. In DNA form, the CDR3 reads TGTGCCTGGAGTGTAGGGGTTATTCACGAGACCCAGTACTTC.

This chain links TRBV5-6 with TRBJ1-4; unclear D gene. CDR3 size: 17 residues. Germline CDR1 is SGHDT and CDR2 is YYEEEE. Trimming shortened V by 1 base and J by 0 bases, and 13 bases separated the two germline ends. CDR3 region: CASSLLRVSTTNEKLFF. In nucleotides, the CDR3 is TGTGCCAGCAGCTTGCTCCGGGTATCGACAACTAATGAAAAACTGTTTTTT.